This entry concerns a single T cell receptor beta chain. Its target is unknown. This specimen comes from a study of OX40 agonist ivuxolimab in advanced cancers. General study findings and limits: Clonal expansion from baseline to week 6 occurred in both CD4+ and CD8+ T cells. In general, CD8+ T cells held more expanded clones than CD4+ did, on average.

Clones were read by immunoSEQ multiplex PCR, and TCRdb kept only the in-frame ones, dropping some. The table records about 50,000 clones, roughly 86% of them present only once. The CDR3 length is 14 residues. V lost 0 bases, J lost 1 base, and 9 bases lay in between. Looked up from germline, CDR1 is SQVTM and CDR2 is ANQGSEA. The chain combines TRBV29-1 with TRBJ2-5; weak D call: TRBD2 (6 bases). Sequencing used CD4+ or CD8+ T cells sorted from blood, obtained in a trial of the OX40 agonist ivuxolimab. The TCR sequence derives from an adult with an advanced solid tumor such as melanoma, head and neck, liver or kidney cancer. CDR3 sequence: CSVEDRGFQETQYF. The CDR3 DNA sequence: TGCAGCGTTGAAGATCGGGGGTTCCAAGAGACCCAGTACTTC.